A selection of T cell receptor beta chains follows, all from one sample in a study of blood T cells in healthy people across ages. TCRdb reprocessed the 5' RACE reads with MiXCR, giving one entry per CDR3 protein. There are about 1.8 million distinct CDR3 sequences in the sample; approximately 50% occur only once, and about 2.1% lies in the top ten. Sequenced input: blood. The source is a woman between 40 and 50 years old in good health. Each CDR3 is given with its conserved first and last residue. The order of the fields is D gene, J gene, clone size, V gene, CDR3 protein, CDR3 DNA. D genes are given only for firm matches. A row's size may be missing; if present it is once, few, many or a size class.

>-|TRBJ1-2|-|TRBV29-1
CSVEFGMTSSFGYGYTF
TGCAGCGTTGAATTTGGTATGACCTCTTCATTTGGCTATGGCTACACCTTC
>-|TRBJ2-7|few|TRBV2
CASTGVKRSSYEQYF
TGTGCCAGCACCGGGGTCAAGAGGAGCTCCTACGAGCAGTACTTC
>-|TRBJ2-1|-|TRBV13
CASSLSGSQNEQFF
TGTGCCAGCAGCTTATCCGGGTCCCAGAATGAGCAGTTCTTC
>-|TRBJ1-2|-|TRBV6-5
CASSSRIGGYGYTF
TGTGCCAGCAGTTCTAGGATAGGGGGCTATGGCTACACCTTC
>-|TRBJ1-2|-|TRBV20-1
CSARDKNYGYTF
TGCAGTGCTAGAGACAAGAACTATGGCTACACCTTC
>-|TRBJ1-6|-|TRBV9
CASSVEKGSNSPLHF
TGTGCCAGCAGCGTAGAAAAGGGGAGTAATTCACCCCTCCACTTT
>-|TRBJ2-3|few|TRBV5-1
CASSSTDRNTQYF
TGCGCCAGCAGCTCAACTGATAGGAATACGCAGTATTTT
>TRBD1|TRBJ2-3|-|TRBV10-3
CAISPGTGTDTQYF
TGTGCCATCAGTCCCGGGACAGGGACAGATACGCAGTATTTT
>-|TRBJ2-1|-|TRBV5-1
CASNQWTGSNEQFF
TGCGCCAGCAACCAATGGACGGGTTCCAATGAGCAGTTCTTC
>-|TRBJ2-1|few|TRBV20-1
CSAGGEGNTYNEQFF
TGCAGTGCTGGAGGAGAAGGGAACACCTACAATGAGCAGTTCTTC
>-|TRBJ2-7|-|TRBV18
CASSPTRRGFEPYEQYF
TGTGCCAGCTCACCCACTCGCAGGGGCTTCGAGCCCTACGAGCAGTATTTC
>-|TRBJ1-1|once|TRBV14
CASSPLGALRTEAFF
TGTGCCAGCAGCCCGCTGGGGGCCCTGAGGACTGAAGCTTTCTTT
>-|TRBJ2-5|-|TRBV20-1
CSARLTLPTQYF
TGCAGTGCTAGACTCACTCTCCCGACCCAGTACTTC
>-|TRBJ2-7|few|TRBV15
CATSRVDAGASYEQYF
TGTGCCACCAGCAGAGTCGATGCGGGGGCCTCCTACGAGCAGTACTTC
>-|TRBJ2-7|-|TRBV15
CATSRVGGPYEQYF
TGTGCCACCAGCAGAGTTGGGGGACCCTACGAGCAGTACTTC
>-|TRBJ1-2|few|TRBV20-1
CSASRAGLNYGYTF
TGCAGTGCTAGTAGGGCAGGCCTAAACTATGGCTACACCTTC
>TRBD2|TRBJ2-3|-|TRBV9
CAKSDIGLAGVADTQYF
TGTGCCAAATCCGACATTGGACTAGCGGGGGTGGCAGATACGCAGTATTTT
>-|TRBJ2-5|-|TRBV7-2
CASSPVSPKTQYF
TGTGCCAGCAGCCCTGTAAGCCCTAAGACCCAGTACTTC
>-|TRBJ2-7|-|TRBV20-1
CSAPPRLSGSYTEQYF
TGCAGTGCTCCCCCCAGACTGTCAGGCTCCTACACTGAGCAGTACTTC
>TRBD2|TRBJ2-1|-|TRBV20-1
CSAPDHSGVYNEQFF
TGCAGTGCCCCCGATCACAGCGGGGTTTACAATGAGCAGTTCTTC
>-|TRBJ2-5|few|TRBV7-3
CASSLGSNSPQETQYF
TGTGCCAGCAGCTTAGGGTCCAACTCGCCCCAAGAGACCCAGTACTTC
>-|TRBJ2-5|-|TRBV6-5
CASSYSFSQTQYF
TGTGCCAGCAGTTACTCCTTTTCGCAGACCCAGTACTTC
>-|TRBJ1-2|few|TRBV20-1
CIGPGTPNYGYTF
TGCATAGGCCCCGGGACACCTAACTATGGCTACACCTTC
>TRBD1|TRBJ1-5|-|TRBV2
CASTEGQGNQPQHF
TGTGCCAGCACCGAGGGACAGGGCAATCAGCCCCAGCATTTT
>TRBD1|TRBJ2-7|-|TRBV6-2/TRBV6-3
CASKEAGGYEQYF
TGTGCCAGCAAGGAGGCAGGGGGCTACGAGCAGTACTTC
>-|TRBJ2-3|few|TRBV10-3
CATSRRGATDTQYF
TGTGCCACTTCTAGACGGGGGGCCACAGATACGCAGTATTTT
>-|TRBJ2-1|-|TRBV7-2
CASSFGTEQETQFF
TGTGCCAGCAGCTTCGGGACCGAACAAGAGACCCAGTTCTTC
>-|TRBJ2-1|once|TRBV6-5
CAGSPGSVNEQFF
TGTGCCGGCAGCCCTGGGTCCGTTAATGAGCAGTTCTTC
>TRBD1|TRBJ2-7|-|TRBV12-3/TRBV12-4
CASSLLEGQAEQYF
TGTGCCAGCAGTTTGCTAGAAGGACAGGCCGAGCAGTACTTC
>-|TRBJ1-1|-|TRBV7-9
CASTGQMNTEAFF
TGTGCCAGCACAGGACAGATGAACACTGAAGCTTTCTTT
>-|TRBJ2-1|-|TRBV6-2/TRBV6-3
CASSPARVRDEQFF
TGTGCCAGCAGTCCAGCGCGGGTGAGGGATGAGCAGTTCTTC
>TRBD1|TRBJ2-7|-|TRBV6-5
CASSYGQGVPYEQYF
TGTGCCAGCAGTTACGGACAGGGGGTTCCCTACGAGCAGTACTTC
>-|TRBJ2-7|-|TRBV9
CASSKGVSSYEQYF
TGTGCCAGCAGTAAGGGGGTAAGCTCCTACGAGCAGTACTTC
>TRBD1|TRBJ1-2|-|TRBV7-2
CASSLDRAPNYGYTF
TGTGCCAGCAGCCTCGACAGGGCTCCTAACTATGGCTACACCTTC
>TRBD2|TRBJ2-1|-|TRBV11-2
CASSLRAWGGTSGGDNEQFF
TGTGCCAGCAGCTTACGGGCGTGGGGCGGGACTAGCGGGGGGGACAATGAGCAGTTCTTC
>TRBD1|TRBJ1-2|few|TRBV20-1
CSASPPGTGDGYTF
TGCAGTGCTAGCCCTCCCGGGACAGGCGATGGCTACACCTTC
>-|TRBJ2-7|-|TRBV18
CASSLGSYERYF
TGTGCCAGCTCACTAGGGAGCTACGAGCGGTACTTC
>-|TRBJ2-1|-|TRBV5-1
CASSSGLGGYNEQFF
TGCGCCAGCAGCTCAGGGCTTGGGGGGTACAATGAGCAGTTCTTC
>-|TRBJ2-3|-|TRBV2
CASGPEWQGTTDTQYF
TGTGCCAGCGGTCCGGAGTGGCAGGGTACCACAGATACGCAGTATTTT
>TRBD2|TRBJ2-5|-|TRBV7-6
CASSLGPAGGTQETQYF
TGTGCCAGCAGCTTAGGTCCAGCGGGGGGTACCCAAGAGACCCAGTACTTC
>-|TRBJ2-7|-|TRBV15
CATSPRDGLYEQYF
TGTGCCACCAGCCCTCGGGACGGCCTCTACGAGCAGTACTTC
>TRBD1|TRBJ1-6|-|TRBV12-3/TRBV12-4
CASSLDRWSSYNSPLHF
TGTGCCAGCAGTTTGGACAGGTGGAGCTCCTATAATTCACCCCTCCACTTT
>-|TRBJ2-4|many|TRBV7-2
CASSGGVAKNIQYF
TGTGCCAGCAGCGGAGGAGTAGCCAAAAACATTCAGTACTTC
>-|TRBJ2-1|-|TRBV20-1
CSARIRGEFF
TGCAGTGCTAGAATCCGAGGGGAGTTCTTC
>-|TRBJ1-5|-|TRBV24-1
CATSDFSGSKQPQHF
TGTGCCACCAGTGATTTTTCAGGAAGCAAACAGCCCCAGCATTTT
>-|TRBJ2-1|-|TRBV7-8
CASRGLTRTFYNEQFF
TGTGCCAGCAGGGGATTGACTAGAACATTCTACAATGAGCAGTTCTTC
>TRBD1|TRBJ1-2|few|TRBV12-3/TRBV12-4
CASDGSTGTNYGYTF
TGTGCCAGCGATGGGTCGACAGGGACCAACTATGGCTACACCTTC
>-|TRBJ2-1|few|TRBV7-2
CASSSGRVRNYNEQFF
TGTGCCAGCAGCTCGGGCAGGGTAAGAAACTACAATGAGCAGTTCTTC
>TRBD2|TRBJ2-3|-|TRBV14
CASSQGLLAGGMADTQYF
TGTGCCAGCAGCCAAGGCCTATTGGCGGGGGGCATGGCAGATACGCAGTATTTT
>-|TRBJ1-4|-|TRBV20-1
CSARRIGEKLFF
TGCAGTGCAAGGAGGATAGGCGAAAAACTGTTTTTT
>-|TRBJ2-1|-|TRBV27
CASSWSKNGGEQFF
TGTGCCAGCAGTTGGTCCAAAAACGGCGGTGAGCAGTTCTTC